This T cell receptor (beta chain) is from a study of a mutant IDH1 vaccine in newly diagnosed glioma (dated by TCRdb to about 2021). Turning to the overall study: In the chemotherapy-containing groups, vaccination started alongside temozolomide cycles, whereas in patients who had radiotherapy alone it started 4-6 weeks after radiotherapy. The approximately 30 treated patients were approximately 62% male and about 40% female, with a mean age of approximately 40 years. Prior to enrollment, standard therapy consisting of radiotherapy alone, temozolomide alone, or radiochemotherapy with temozolomide had been administered to patients, with the combination being received by most patients. The week-35 safety follow-up took place at visit V12, and the week-47 end of study took place at visit V13. Peripheral blood samples were drawn at six visits, namely V03 (baseline), V05, V07, V10, V12 and V13. For exploratory analyses, longitudinal TCRB deep sequencing was carried out in about two dozen treated patients wherever samples were available.

The library was produced with the immunoSEQ multiplex PCR assay. Rearranged TCR beta chain sequences were amplified using the hsTCRB Kit according to the manufacturer's protocol. An Illumina MiSeq was used to sequence the TCRB libraries. The authors processed their data as follows. The kit vendor's proprietary platform handled demultiplexing, trimming and gene mapping. Not all clones reach the TCRdb copy of this immuneACCESS table, which keeps in-frame sequences only. Checked studies attribute under half of the gap to unresolved V genes and leave the rest unexplained. V and J calls and clone size follow that table, whereas D and trimming were derived from the DNA. This sample holds about 94,000 clones; about nine tenths were observed only once. 0.6% to 0.95% of the sample goes to the ten largest clones. According to the study, the label for this sample's time point signals: week 47, end of study. Each vaccine dose was 300 ug of a 20-mer mutant IDH1 peptide in Montanide, given subcutaneously with topical imiquimod. Eight vaccinations were administered to patients in weeks 1, 3, 5, 7, 11, 15, 19 and 23, corresponding to visits V03 through V10. Donors had newly diagnosed WHO grade 3 or 4 IDH1-mutant astrocytomas with loss of nuclear ATRX. The samples were drawn from NOA16, a multicentre, single-arm, open-label phase I trial in Germany that tested a mutant IDH1 peptide vaccine in humans for the first time. Genomic DNA for TCRB sequencing was extracted from EDTA blood using the DNeasy Blood and Tissue Kit.

The CDR3 has 11 amino acids, counting the end cysteine and phenylalanine. The DNA shown is the 33-base CDR3, in frame from base 1. In the germline V gene, CDR1 corresponds to MNHEY and CDR2 to SVGAGI. Ends trimmed: V by 10 bases, J by 6 bases; bases unmatched to a gene: 2. A word on this clone: Its antigen remains unidentified. Base qualities are missing; no much larger clone stands one base away.

The full study reports these points: The authors stated that sample limitations prevented analyses of patient blood samples from being reproduced. PBMC samples for TCRB deep sequencing were selected based on availability. Pseudoprogression appeared unrelated to alterations in the top peripheral T cell clonotypes detected by TCRB sequencing. Immune responses induced by the vaccine were seen in 93.3% of patients across multiple MHC alleles.

Recombination linked TRBV6-5 to TRBJ2-4, with 8 middle bases fitting TRBD1. This sample comprised PBMCs, obtained from a glioma patient whose treatment included an IDH1 peptide vaccine. The receptor comes from a woman in her forties or fifties with glioma. The CDR3 reads as follows: CATGQGNIQYF. The bases are TGTGCCACCGGACAGGGAAACATTCAGTACTTC.